This TCR beta chain was sequenced in a study of response to subunit inactivated influenza vaccine. Study-wide results and caveats: T cells newly recruited by each seasonal influenza vaccination are few, the authors suggested.

Germline CDR1 reads SGHVS; CDR2 reads FQNEAQ. J lost 2 bases, V lost 2 bases, and 8 bases had no gene match. The CDR3 covers 18 residues. TCRdb reprocessed the RT-PCR reads via MiXCR and lists one record per CDR3 protein. The sample shows 450,000 to 600,000 distinct CDR3 sequences, 7.6% of them seen only once. Of note for this clonotype: What it recognizes is unknown.

The source material was PBMCs from blood, sampled around 25 months after vaccination. The TCR originated in a man between 50 and 69 years old who received an inactivated influenza vaccine. The genes are TRBV7-8 and TRBJ2-2, with 10 bases that match TRBD1. CDR3 DNA sequence: TGTGCCAGCAGCTTACCTGCGTTGACAGGGGGCAACACCGGGGAGCTGTTTTTT. Translation: CASSLPALTGGNTGELFF.